The source of this T cell receptor beta chain is a study of CD8 T cells in ankylosing spondylitis. Note on this clonotype: What it binds is not known.

Findings and caveats of the study: In ankylosing spondylitis patients, matched synovial fluid reportedly showed significant enrichment of disease-linked clones. A motif in TCR beta, a set of 8 or 9 highly homologous variants, appeared characteristic of ankylosing spondylitis blood.

The germline V gene encodes CDR1 DFQATT and CDR2 SNEGSKA (reference sequence). The CDR3 has 15 residues. V gave up 0 bases and J gave up 7 bases; unmatched junction bases: 8. The authors made TCR beta libraries by quantitative 5'-RACE with molecular barcodes. One entry per CDR3 protein results from TCRdb running MiXCR on the 5' RACE reads. The repertoire holds 84,000 or so distinct CDR3 sequences, with 27% as singletons. Source material: blood, either unsorted or a sorted T cell fraction (not recorded which). This sequence originates from a male donor with ankylosing spondylitis or in good health (not recorded which). The chain employs TRBV20-1 and TRBJ2-1; the match to TRBD2 covers 8 bases. The CDR3 DNA follows: TGCAGTGCTAGAGATCTAACGGGAGGGCCGAATGAGCAGTTCTTC. Residues: CSARDLTGGPNEQFF.